The 14 T cell receptor beta chains in this list originate from one sample, sequenced in a study of blood T cell repertoires in COVID-19. Libraries were prepared by immunoSEQ multiplex PCR; TCRdb keeps only in-frame clonotypes and omits some of them. The sample includes roughly 200,000 clones, over 75% of them seen just once. Sequenced material: peripheral blood. These TCRs come from a man aged 50 to 60 with COVID-19, enrolled during active disease.

CDR3 region: CASSQSSGRRGETQYF. The DNA for the CDR3 is TGTGCCAGCAGTCAATCTAGCGGGAGGAGAGGAGAGACCCAGTACTTC. The chain is built from TRBV2 and TRBJ2-5, with 11 bases identical to TRBD2. Germline loops: CDR1 SNHLY, CDR2 FYNNEI. Trimming removed 5 bases from V and 4 bases from J; junction bases left unmatched: 9. This CDR3 has 16 amino acids.

The table lists this clone with a count of one. V gene TRBV7-8 combines with J gene TRBJ2-3; 7 nucleotides match TRBD2. Germline lookup yields CDR1 SGHVS and CDR2 FQNEAQ. V dropped 5 bases and J dropped 8; count of bases not matched to a gene: 4. CDR3 size: 12 residues. CDR3 residues: CASSNSGGTQYF. Here the CDR3 DNA reads TGTGCCAGCAGCAATTCGGGGGGTACGCAGTATTTT.

The chain recombines TRBV7-2 with TRBJ2-1; 8 bases are shared with TRBD1. Unmatched junction bases numbered 15, after V lost 2 bases and J lost 15 bases. The germline CDR1 and CDR2 sequences are SGHTA and FQGNSA. CDR3 length: 15 amino acids. CDR3 DNA: TGTGCCAGCAGCTTACAGGGGGCAGGAGAGATCCGTGCGTTCTTC. Translating gives CASSLQGAGEIRAFF.

The V gene is TRBV14, the J gene TRBJ2-1, with 9 bases aligning to TRBD1. Germline V CDR1 and CDR2: SGHDN, FVKESK. J gave up 6 bases and V 5 bases, and 8 bases lay outside the gene matches. CDR3 size: 15 residues. DNA of the CDR3: TGTGCCAGCAGCAAGGTGGGGACAGGGTTCAATGAGCAGTTCTTC. The encoded protein is CASSKVGTGFNEQFF.

J is TRBJ1-1 and V is TRBV18, with 7 bases fitting TRBD1. The J segment lost 6 bases and the V segment lost 3 bases, leaving 10 bases of the junction unmatched. Germline CDR1 KGHSH, CDR2 LQKENI. This CDR3 is built from 15 residues. This chain's CDR3 is CASSPSRQGPAEAFF. Written as DNA, the CDR3 is TGTGCCAGCTCACCGTCCCGACAGGGTCCGGCTGAAGCTTTCTTT.

This clone was recorded only once. The chain combines TRBV28 with TRBJ1-2, with 7 bases that match TRBD1. Germline V gives CDR1 MDHEN, CDR2 SYDVKM. Trimming took 6 bases from V and 0 from J; bases not matched to a gene: 7. The CDR3 consists of 15 residues. CDR3 sequence: CASSRGQVSNYGYTF. CDR3 DNA sequence: TGTGCCAGCAGCCGCGGACAGGTGTCTAACTATGGCTACACCTTC.

This clone turned up a few times. The chain links TRBV24-1 to TRBJ1-4; tentatively, D is TRBD1 (5 bases). The V and J ends lost 10 bases and 7 bases respectively, with 21 bases between them. Germline loops: CDR1 KGHDR, CDR2 SFDVKD. This CDR3 is built from 15 residues. CDR3 nucleotides: TGTGCCACACCCCCCAGGGAGGCGTTTGGTGAAAAACTGTTTTTT. Its translation is CATPPREAFGEKLFF.

The chain is built from TRBV9 and TRBJ2-7, with D unresolved. The CDR3 has 14 amino acids. The germline CDR1 and CDR2 sequences are SGDLS and YYNGEE. Trimming pared 0 bases from V and 4 bases from J, leaving 11 bases between. The CDR3 nucleotides are TGTGCCAGCAGCGTAGGGCCACTGACTTACGAGCAGTACTTC. It encodes CASSVGPLTYEQYF. Together with reference TRBV9 and TRBJ2-7, the CDR3 gives the full variable domain: DSGVTQTPKHLITATGQRVTLRCSPRSGDLSVYWYQQSLDQGLQFLIQYYNGEERAKGNILERFSAQQFPDLHSELNLSSLELGDSALYFCASSVGPLTYEQYFGPGTRLTVT.

The chain couples TRBV6-5 to TRBJ2-3; 12 bases map to TRBD2. After removal of 6 bases from V and 6 bases from J, the junction contained 7 bases not matched to a gene. Germline assignment: CDR1 MNHEY and CDR2 SVGAGI. The CDR3 totals 15 residues. The chain's CDR3 is CASSALAGGGDTQYF. For the CDR3, the DNA is TGTGCCAGCAGCGCACTAGCGGGAGGAGGGGATACGCAGTATTTT.

This clone was recorded a few times. The rearrangement links TRBV2 to TRBJ1-6, with a possible D match to TRBD1 (6 bases). Trimming removed 7 bases from V and 8 bases from J, with 15 bases in between. Looked up from germline, CDR1 is SNHLY and CDR2 is FYNNEI. The CDR3 loop spans 14 amino acids. In nucleotides, the CDR3 is TGTGCCAGCAAGACAGGTGTGCGTTATTCACCCCTCCACTTT. Translated, it gives CASKTGVRYSPLHF.

The rearrangement joins TRBV5-1 to TRBJ2-7, with TRBD1 identical over 9 bases. This CDR3 is 16 amino acids long. Germline-derived CDR1 and CDR2 are SGHRS and YFSETQ. V shed 4 bases, J shed 7 bases, and the junction held 15 bases outside the gene matches. CDR3 loop: CASSPGRDRVLGEQYF. The CDR3 nucleotides are TGCGCCAGCAGCCCCGGTAGGGACAGGGTTCTCGGGGAGCAGTACTTC.

This clone occurred a few times. The chain has TRBV6-1 and TRBJ2-2; possibly TRBD1 for D (5 bases). V shed 2 bases and J shed 4 bases, with 14 bases lying between them. CDR1 is MNHNS and CDR2 is SASEGT in the germline V gene. The CDR3 extends over 16 amino acids. DNA for the CDR3: TGTGCCAGCAGTGAATCGGTGGGGCGTGCCACCGGGGAGCTGTTTTTT. Encoded protein: CASSESVGRATGELFF.

The V and J genes are TRBV12-3 or TRBV12-4 and TRBJ1-2, with 9 bases identical to TRBD1. V gave up 4 bases and J gave up 7 bases; unmatched junction bases: 4. This CDR3 has 13 residues. This CDR3 is CASSSNRGRGYTF. CDR3 DNA: TGTGCCAGCAGTTCCAACAGGGGGCGTGGCTACACCTTC.

This chain joins TRBV5-1 and TRBJ2-2; D perhaps matches TRBD2 (6 bases). This CDR3 comprises 15 residues. V was pared by 0 bases and J by 9 bases, with 15 bases between. Germline values: CDR1 SGHRS, CDR2 YFSETQ. CDR3 in DNA: TGCGCCAGCAGCTTGGACCCTAGCGCGGAGAGGGAGCTGTTTTTT. This sequence encodes CASSLDPSAERELFF. Based on the CDR3 plus reference TRBV5-1 and TRBJ2-2, the full variable domain is KAGVTQTPRYLIKTRGQQVTLSCSPISGHRSVSWYQQTPGQGLQFLFEYFSETQRNKGNFPGRFSGRQFSNSRSEMNVSTLELGDSALYLCASSLDPSAERELFFGEGSRLTVL.